One T cell receptor beta chain is described in this entry. The data were obtained in a study of monozygotic twins with inflammatory bowel disease. Reanalyzing the 5' RACE reads, TCRdb keeps one entry per CDR3 protein, without DNA. The listing records about 160,000 distinct CDR3 sequences. CDR3 size: 15 residues. The sequence derives from a human donor with ulcerative colitis or Crohn's disease, or a healthy co-twin of an affected twin (not recorded which). V usage is TRBV12-3 or TRBV12-4 and J usage is TRBJ2-2; TCRdb selects TRBD2, and the lack of DNA leaves this call unchecked. Sequencing was performed on blood. The CDR3 loop is CASSPGGRGTGELFF.